A selection of T cell receptor beta chains follows, all from one sample in a study of T cell changes during pregnancy in multiple sclerosis. Sequenced by immunoSEQ multiplex PCR; TCRdb stores in-frame clones only, minus some. The table has around 36,000 clones, approximately 94% seen once. This specimen was peripheral blood, taken before pregnancy. The source of these receptors is a female donor with multiple sclerosis, enrolled in a pregnancy study. Both conserved end residues are part of each CDR3. Each record gives: CDR3 DNA, CDR3 protein, D gene, V gene, CDR3 length, J gene. The D gene is left open where the match is weak.

DNA: TGTGCCAGCAGGGACAGCGAACATCAGCCCCAGCATTTT
CDR3: CASRDSEHQPQHF
D: -
V: TRBV2
length: 13
J: TRBJ1-5

DNA: TGTGCCAGCTCTCCGGACAGCGCTGGAAACACCATATATTTT
CDR3: CASSPDSAGNTIYF
D: -
V: TRBV18
length: 14
J: TRBJ1-3

DNA: TGCGCCAGCAGCCAAGAAGCGGGGGCCTACAATGAGCAGTTCTTC
CDR3: CASSQEAGAYNEQFF
D: TRBD2
V: TRBV4-3
length: 15
J: TRBJ2-1

DNA: TGTGCCAGCAGCTTCCTAGCGGGAGACTCCTACGAGCAGTACTTC
CDR3: CASSFLAGDSYEQYF
D: TRBD2
V: TRBV7-2
length: 15
J: TRBJ2-7

DNA: TGTGCCAGCAGTCAATCAGGGACAGTGAATAATTCACCCCTCCACTTT
CDR3: CASSQSGTVNNSPLHF
D: TRBD1
V: TRBV2
length: 16
J: TRBJ1-6

DNA: TGTGCCAGCAGTCCAGGGCTAGAGAGAGATACGCAGTATTTT
CDR3: CASSPGLERDTQYF
D: -
V: TRBV7-2
length: 14
J: TRBJ2-3

DNA: TGTGCCAGCAGTCCAGGGGGCGTGGAGACCCAGTACTTC
CDR3: CASSPGGVETQYF
D: TRBD1
V: TRBV6-5
length: 13
J: TRBJ2-5

DNA: TGTGCCAGCTCTCAAGCGGGCCTCAGACGGGAGCAGTTCTTC
CDR3: CASSQAGLRREQFF
D: -
V: TRBV6-6
length: 14
J: TRBJ2-1

DNA: TGTGCCAGCGGCCCGACAGGAGAGATACCCTACGAGCAGTACTTC
CDR3: CASGPTGEIPYEQYF
D: -
V: TRBV6-5
length: 15
J: TRBJ2-7

DNA: TGTGCCAGTATGAAGCGGGAGGAGGTGGGGACCCAGTACTTC
CDR3: CASMKREEVGTQYF
D: TRBD2
V: TRBV19
length: 14
J: TRBJ2-5

DNA: TGCGCCAGCAGCCGCGGGACAGGGAAGTTCTTC
CDR3: CASSRGTGKFF
D: TRBD1
V: TRBV4-1
length: 11
J: TRBJ2-1

DNA: TGTGCCAGCATAGAGAGTCAGATGTGGGCCGAGCAGTACTTC
CDR3: CASIESQMWAEQYF
D: -
V: TRBV27
length: 14
J: TRBJ2-7

DNA: TGTGCCAGCAGCTTAGATGGGACAGGGTGGGCGGGCTACACCTTC
CDR3: CASSLDGTGWAGYTF
D: TRBD1
V: TRBV11-2
length: 15
J: TRBJ1-2

DNA: TGCGCCAGCAGCTTGGAGGACAGATTCTCGGGTGGCTACACCTTC
CDR3: CASSLEDRFSGGYTF
D: -
V: TRBV5-1
length: 15
J: TRBJ1-2

DNA: TGTGCCAGCAGCCCCAAGCGGGAGTTTAGCACAGATACGCAGTATTTT
CDR3: CASSPKREFSTDTQYF
D: TRBD2
V: TRBV5-4
length: 16
J: TRBJ2-3